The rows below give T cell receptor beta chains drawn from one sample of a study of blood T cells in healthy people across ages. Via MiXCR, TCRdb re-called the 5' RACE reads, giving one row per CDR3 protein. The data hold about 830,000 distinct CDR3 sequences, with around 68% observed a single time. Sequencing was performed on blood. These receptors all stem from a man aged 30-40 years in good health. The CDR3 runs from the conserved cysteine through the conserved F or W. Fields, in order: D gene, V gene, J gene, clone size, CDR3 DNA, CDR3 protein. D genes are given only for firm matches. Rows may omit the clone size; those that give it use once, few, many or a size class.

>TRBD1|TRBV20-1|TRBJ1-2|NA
TGCAGTGCTAGCGTCGGGACAGGGTTAGGTGGCTACACCTTC
CSASVGTGLGGYTF
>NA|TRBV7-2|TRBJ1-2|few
TGTGCCAGCAGCTTACCAGGGGCTAACCCTGGCTACACCTTC
CASSLPGANPGYTF
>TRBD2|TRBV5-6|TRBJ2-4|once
TGTGCCAGCAGCTTGGGGGCTAGCGGTGACATTCAGTACTTC
CASSLGASGDIQYF
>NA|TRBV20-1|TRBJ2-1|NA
TGCAGTGCCCAAGGAATCGATGAGCAGTTCTTC
CSAQGIDEQFF
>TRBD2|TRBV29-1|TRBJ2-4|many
TGCAGCGTTGAGCCAGCGGGGGGGGGAAACATTCAGTACTTC
CSVEPAGGGNIQYF
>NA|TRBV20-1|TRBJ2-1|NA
TGCAGTGCTGGAAGTTACAATGAGCAGTTCTTC
CSAGSYNEQFF
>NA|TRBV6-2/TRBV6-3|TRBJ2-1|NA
TGTGCCAGCGGAAGGGGGGGGGCCTACAATGAGCAGTTCTTC
CASGRGGAYNEQFF
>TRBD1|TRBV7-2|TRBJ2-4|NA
TGTGCCAGCAGCTCGGGACAGGGACACCCTAGCATTCAGTACTTC
CASSSGQGHPSIQYF
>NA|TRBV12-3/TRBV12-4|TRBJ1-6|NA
TGTGCCAGCAGTTTCAGGAAACTTGGGGCACCCCTCCACTTT
CASSFRKLGAPLHF
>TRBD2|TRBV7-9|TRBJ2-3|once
TGTGCCAGCAGCCCCCGGGGGGACACAGATACGCAGTATTTT
CASSPRGDTDTQYF
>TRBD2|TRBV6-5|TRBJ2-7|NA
TGTGCCAGCAGTTACTCTAGGGAATCGGGAGGCTACGAGCAGTACTTC
CASSYSRESGGYEQYF
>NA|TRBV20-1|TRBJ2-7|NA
TGCAGTGCTAGAGGGCTAGGGCCCTACGAGCAGTACTTC
CSARGLGPYEQYF
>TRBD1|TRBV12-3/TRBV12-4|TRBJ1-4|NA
TGTGCCAGCGGACAGGGCACCCGGGAAAAACTGTTTTTT
CASGQGTREKLFF
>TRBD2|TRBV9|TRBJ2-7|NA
TGTGCCGGCAGCGTAGAAGCGGGGGGTTACGAGCAGTACTTC
CAGSVEAGGYEQYF
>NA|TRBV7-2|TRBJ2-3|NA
TGTGCCAGCAGCGTGAGCAGGACAGATACGCAGTATTTT
CASSVSRTDTQYF
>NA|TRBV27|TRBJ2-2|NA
TGTGCCAGCAGTTTATCAGGGGAGGCCGGGGAGCTGTTTTTT
CASSLSGEAGELFF
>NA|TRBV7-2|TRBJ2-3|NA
TGTGCCAGCAGCTTAAGGACGGCTTGCACAGATACGCAGTATTTT
CASSLRTACTDTQYF
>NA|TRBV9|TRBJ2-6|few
TGTGCCAGCAGCGCAGACGGGCTAAACTCTGGGGCCAACGTCCTGACTTTC
CASSADGLNSGANVLTF
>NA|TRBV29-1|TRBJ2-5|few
TGCAGCGTTGAATGGCAACGGAGGGGGCTCGAGACCCAGTACTTC
CSVEWQRRGLETQYF
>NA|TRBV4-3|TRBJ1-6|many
TGCGCCAGCAGCCAAGAGACCTACCCCCCTATGAGTTCACCCCTCCACTTT
CASSQETYPPMSSPLHF
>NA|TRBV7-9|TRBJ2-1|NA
TGTGCCAGCAGCCCCCCGGGGCCGACAATCCCCAATGAGCAGTTCTTC
CASSPPGPTIPNEQFF
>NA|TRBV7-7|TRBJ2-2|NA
TGTGCTAGCAGCTCCGGGATGGGGTCCGGGGAGCTGTTTTTT
CASSSGMGSGELFF
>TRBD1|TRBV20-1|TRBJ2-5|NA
TGCAGTGAAGAGGACAGGGAATCCGGGACCCAGTACTTC
CSEEDRESGTQYF
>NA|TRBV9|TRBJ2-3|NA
TGTGCCAGCAGCACCCCGGGACGGAGAGATACGCAGTATTTT
CASSTPGRRDTQYF
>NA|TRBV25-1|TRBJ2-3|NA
TGTGCCAGCAATCGGGGGATGATCACAGATACGCAGTATTTT
CASNRGMITDTQYF
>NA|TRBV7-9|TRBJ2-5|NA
TGTGCCAGCAGCCCCGGAGTGTTGGGGAATCAAGAGACCCAGTACTTC
CASSPGVLGNQETQYF
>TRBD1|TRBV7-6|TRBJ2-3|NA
TGTGCCAGCAGCCAGGACAGGGAGTTGGCAGATACGCAGTATTTT
CASSQDRELADTQYF